In this sample, the clone carrying this TCR beta chain turned up a few times. The sample belongs to a study of T cells after yellow fever vaccination. TCRdb re-derived calls from the 5' RACE reads in MiXCR, one entry per CDR3 protein. The repertoire holds hundreds of thousands of distinct CDR3 sequences, with approximately 15% as singletons. CDR3 size: 15 residues. V was pared by 3 bases and J by 3 bases, with 6 bases of the junction left unmatched. Germline values: CDR1 DFQATT, CDR2 SNEGSKA (reference sequence). The V gene is TRBV20-1, the J gene TRBJ2-2; 8 bases map to TRBD2. This specimen was PBMCs, taken on the day of the yellow fever booster vaccination. This receptor was obtained from a young man who received the YFV17D yellow fever vaccine. CDR3 bases: TGCAGTGCTAGCAGCGGGAGTGGATACACCGGGGAGCTGTTTTTT. This encodes CSASSGSGYTGELFF.